The subject of this entry is one TCR beta chain. Its antigen is not identified. CD8 cells classed as naive were CD45RO-negative and positively selected for CCR7, excluding terminally differentiated effector memory CD45RA+ cells. This sample stems from a study of shared clonotypes between healthy human individuals. Whole-study findings and limits: The study found roughly 5% of naive CD4 clonotypes shared across a handful of donors. In this cohort, only blood was sampled, and tissue repertoires likely differ.

CDR1 is SEHNR and CDR2 is FQNEAQ in the germline V gene (reference sequence). The CDR3 spans 16 residues. V lost 2 bases and J lost 3; bases outside the gene matches: 4. Repertoires were generated with immunoSEQ multiplex PCR, while TCRdb's copy carries only in-frame clones and drops some. The sample carries millions of clones, roughly 95% recorded once. The sequenced sample was naive CD8+ T cells sorted from blood. The sequence was obtained from a man younger than 30 in good health. This chain connects TRBV7-9 to TRBJ2-3; 11 positions agree with TRBD2. This CDR3 is CASSLYSGRGTDTQYF. The CDR3 coding sequence is TGTGCCAGCAGCTTATATAGCGGGAGGGGAACAGATACGCAGTATTTT. Based on the CDR3 plus reference TRBV7-9 and TRBJ2-3, the full variable domain is DTGVSQNPRHKITKRGQNVTFRCDPISEHNRLYWYRQTLGQGPEFLTYFQNEAQLEKSRLLSDRFSAERPKGSFSTLEIQRTEQGDSAMYLCASSLYSGRGTDTQYFGPGTRLTVL.